A single sample is the source of the 13 T cell receptor beta chains below, sequenced in a study of blood T cell repertoires in COVID-19. Profiling relied on immunoSEQ multiplex PCR, and the TCRdb table lists in-frame clones only, not all of them. Here the sample spans around 59,000 clones, around four fifths being singletons. Material: peripheral blood. The receptors shown here come from a man older than 75 with acute or convalescent COVID-19.

This chain links TRBV7-8 with TRBJ1-2, with 7 bases lining up with TRBD1. After removal of 5 bases from V and 10 bases from J, the junction contained 7 bases not matched to a gene. This CDR3 has 12 residues. The germline gives CDR1 SGHVS, CDR2 FQNEAQ. The CDR3 region is CASSQRGRDYTF. CDR3 DNA: TGTGCCAGCAGCCAGAGGGGGCGAGACTACACCTTC.

V and J are TRBV12-3 or TRBV12-4 and TRBJ2-5, with 7 bases lining up with TRBD2. V lost 6 bases, J lost 4 bases, and 5 bases stayed unmatched. There are 13 residues in the CDR3. CDR3 bases: TGTGCCAGCAGCCGCGGGGAGGGAGAGACCCAGTACTTC. This codes for CASSRGEGETQYF.

This chain connects TRBV28 to TRBJ1-3; maybe TRBD1 (5 bases). V dropped 7 bases and J dropped 7 bases, with 14 bases sitting between them. This CDR3 has 13 amino acids. Germline V gene data show CDR1 as MDHEN and CDR2 as SYDVKM. The CDR3 DNA reads as TGTGCCAGCACCCAAAAGGGGTTCAACACCATATATTTT. It translates to CASTQKGFNTIYF.

This rearrangement joins TRBV2 to TRBJ2-1; 11 bases are a match to TRBD2. After removal of 4 bases from V and 10 bases from J, the junction contained 9 bases not matched to a gene. The CDR3 runs to 15 residues. Germline CDR1 reads SNHLY; CDR2 reads FYNNEI. The CDR3 nucleotides read TGTGCCAGCAGTGGCGCACTAGCGGGAGTCAGCGAGCAGTTCTTC. This codes for CASSGALAGVSEQFF.

CDR3 residues: CASGGDYLSGYTF. CDR3 nucleotide sequence: TGTGCCAGCGGCGGGGATTACCTCAGTGGCTACACCTTC. The chain is built from TRBV10-3 and TRBJ1-2, with D unclear. This CDR3 region has 13 residues. Germline CDR1 is ENHRY and CDR2 is SYGVKD. V was shortened by 10 bases and J by 7 bases, with 19 bases between the two germline ends.

The chain links TRBV19 to TRBJ1-2, with D tentatively TRBD1 (6 bases). Germline V gives CDR1 LNHDA, CDR2 SQIVND (reference sequence). CDR3 length: 13 residues. The V end was cut by 8 bases, the J end by 0 bases, with 10 bases between. DNA of the CDR3: TGTGCCAGTGGTACAGGGTCTAACTATGGCTACACCTTC. This sequence encodes CASGTGSNYGYTF.

This clone was seen a few times. V and J are TRBV15 and TRBJ2-4; D not certain. Trimming removed 3 bases from V and 1 base from J, with 13 bases in between. The germline CDR1 and CDR2 sequences are LNHNV and YYDKDF (reference sequence). This CDR3 is 16 amino acids long. As DNA, the CDR3 is TGTGCCACCAGCAGCCCGGGTTTGCAGGCCAAAAACATTCAGTACTTC. Protein sequence: CATSSPGLQAKNIQYF.

This clone was counted only a few times. The gene calls are TRBV6-5 and TRBJ2-7, with 9 bases fitting TRBD2. The CDR3 runs 15 residues. The J segment lost 3 bases and the V segment lost 0 bases, leaving 3 bases of the junction unmatched. The germline V gene has CDR1 MNHEY and CDR2 SVGAGI. DNA for the CDR3: TGTGCCAGCAGTTACTCGGCTAGCGGGGTCTACGAGCAGTACTTC. This gives the protein CASSYSASGVYEQYF.

This clone was observed a few times. CDR3 in DNA: TGTGCCAGCAGCCTCGGGGAAGGCCATGGCTACACCTTC. This gives the protein CASSLGEGHGYTF. The gene calls are TRBV6-5 and TRBJ1-2; D unclear. The V end lost 6 bases, the J end lost 6 bases, and 14 bases lay between the germline ends. CDR3 length: 13 amino acids. Germline CDR1 is MNHEY and CDR2 is SVGAGI.

This chain links TRBV18 with TRBJ1-1; no clear D. From germline, CDR1 is KGHSH and CDR2 LQKENI. The CDR3 contains 16 residues. V was clipped by 5 bases and J by 4 bases, with 20 bases between them. The CDR3 DNA is TGTGCCAGCTCAGCGCTTGGAGGGAGAGTGGGCACTGAAGCTTTCTTT. It yields the protein CASSALGGRVGTEAFF.

V gene TRBV2 combines with J gene TRBJ2-1, with 8 bases lining up with TRBD1. Germline V gene sequence: CDR1 SNHLY, CDR2 FYNNEI. Unmatched junction bases numbered 9, after V lost 5 bases and J lost 6 bases. The CDR3 is 15 residues long. CDR3: CASSPDRGVGNEQFF. As DNA, the CDR3 is TGTGCCAGCAGTCCTGACAGGGGCGTTGGCAATGAGCAGTTCTTC.

This chain connects TRBV18 to TRBJ1-1; unclear D gene. CDR3 length: 13 residues. Trimming removed 2 bases from V and 1 base from J, with 5 bases in between. Germline lookup yields CDR1 KGHSH and CDR2 LQKENI. CDR3 protein: CASSPKQNTEAFF. The CDR3 DNA is TGTGCCAGCTCACCAAAACAGAACACTGAAGCTTTCTTT.

The chain combines TRBV6-5 with TRBJ1-1; D might be TRBD1 (6 bases). Trimming cost V 4 bases and J 4 bases, with 10 bases left between them. CDR3 length: 13 residues. Germline V gene data show CDR1 as MNHEY and CDR2 as SVGAGI. CDR3 nucleotide sequence: TGTGCCAGCAGTTTGACAGGAGGCACTGAAGCTTTCTTT. Translation gives CASSLTGGTEAFF.